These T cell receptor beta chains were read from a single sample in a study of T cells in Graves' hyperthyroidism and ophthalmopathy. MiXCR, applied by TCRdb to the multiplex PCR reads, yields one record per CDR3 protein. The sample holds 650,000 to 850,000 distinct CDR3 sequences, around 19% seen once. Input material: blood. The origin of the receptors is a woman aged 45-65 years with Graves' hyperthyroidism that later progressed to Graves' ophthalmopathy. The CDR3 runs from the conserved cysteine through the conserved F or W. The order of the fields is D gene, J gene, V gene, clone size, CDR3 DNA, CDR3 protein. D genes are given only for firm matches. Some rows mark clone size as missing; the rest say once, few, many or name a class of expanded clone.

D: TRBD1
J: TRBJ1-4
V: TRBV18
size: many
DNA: TGTGCCAGCTCACCTTTCGGGACAGGGGTCGAAAAACTGTTTTTT
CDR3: CASSPFGTGVEKLFF

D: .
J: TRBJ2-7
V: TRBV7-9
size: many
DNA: TGTGCCAGCAGCTTACGGGGGACCGCTTCCTACGAGCAGTACTTC
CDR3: CASSLRGTASYEQYF

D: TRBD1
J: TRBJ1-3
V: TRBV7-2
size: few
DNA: TGTGCCAGCAGCATGACAGGGCCTGGAAACACCATATATTTT
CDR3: CASSMTGPGNTIYF

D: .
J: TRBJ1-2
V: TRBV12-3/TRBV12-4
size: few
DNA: TGTGCCAGCAGTTTGCGGACCTATGGCTACACCTTC
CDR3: CASSLRTYGYTF

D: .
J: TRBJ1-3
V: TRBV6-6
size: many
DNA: TGTGCCAGCAGTTACACGGGACTACCTGGAAACACCATATATTTT
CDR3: CASSYTGLPGNTIYF

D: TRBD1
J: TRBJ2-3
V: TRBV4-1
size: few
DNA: TGCGCCAGCAGCCTGGGGGCAGGGGGTGGCCACACAGATACGCAGTATTTT
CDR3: CASSLGAGGGHTDTQYF

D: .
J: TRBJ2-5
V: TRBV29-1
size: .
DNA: TGCAGCGCCCCCGTTTCAGGGCTTAACGTCGAGACCCAGTACTTC
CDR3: CSAPVSGLNVETQYF

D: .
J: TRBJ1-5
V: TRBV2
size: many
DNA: TGTGCCAGCAGTGAAGCTGGGAGGGATCAGCCCCAGCATTTT
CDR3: CASSEAGRDQPQHF

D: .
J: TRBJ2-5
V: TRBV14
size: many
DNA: TGTGCCAGCAGCCAGGGGACGTACGGGTGGGAGACCCAGTACTTC
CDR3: CASSQGTYGWETQYF

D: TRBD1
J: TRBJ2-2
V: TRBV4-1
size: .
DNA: TGCGCCAGCAGCCAATACAGGGGGGCCGCGCTTAGTACCGGGGAGCTGTTTTTT
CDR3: CASSQYRGAALSTGELFF

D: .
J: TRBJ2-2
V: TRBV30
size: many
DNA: TGTGCCTGGAGGTTATGGAACACCGGGGAGCTGTTTTTT
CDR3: CAWRLWNTGELFF

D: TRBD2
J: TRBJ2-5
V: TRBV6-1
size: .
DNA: TGTGCCAGCGCGGGGGGCCAAGAGACCCAGTACTTC
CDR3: CASAGGQETQYF

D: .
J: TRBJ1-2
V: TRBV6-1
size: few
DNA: TGTGCCAGCAGTGAAGCGCTAGCCGCGGCTGGCTACACCTTC
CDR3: CASSEALAAAGYTF

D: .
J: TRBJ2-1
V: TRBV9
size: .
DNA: TGTGCCAGCAGCGAAGACAGCGTTCCCTACAATGAGCAGTTCTTC
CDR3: CASSEDSVPYNEQFF

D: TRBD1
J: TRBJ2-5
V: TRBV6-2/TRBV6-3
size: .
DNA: TGTGCCAGCAGCCTAGAAGACAGGGGGCGCAGTGAGACCCAGTACTTC
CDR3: CASSLEDRGRSETQYF

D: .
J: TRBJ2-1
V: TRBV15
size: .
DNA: TGTGCCACCAGCAGGGACGGCAAGATATGGAATGAGCAGTTCTTC
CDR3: CATSRDGKIWNEQFF

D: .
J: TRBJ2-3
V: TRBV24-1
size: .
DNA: TGTGCCACCAGTGACCCCCTTGCGCGCACAGATACGCAGTATTTT
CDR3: CATSDPLARTDTQYF

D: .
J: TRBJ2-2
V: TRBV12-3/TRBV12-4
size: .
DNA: TGTGCCAGCAGTTTAAAAGGGGCCCCCGGGGAGCTGTTTTTT
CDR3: CASSLKGAPGELFF

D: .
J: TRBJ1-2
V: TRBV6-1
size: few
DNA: TGTGCCAGCAGCCTCTCTCGGGGGAACGGCTACACCTTC
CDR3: CASSLSRGNGYTF

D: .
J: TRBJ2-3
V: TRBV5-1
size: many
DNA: TGCGCCAGCAGAACGACGAGTTACCCCACAGATACGCAGTATTTT
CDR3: CASRTTSYPTDTQYF

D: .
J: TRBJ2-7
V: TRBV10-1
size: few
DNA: TGCGCCAGCAGCTACGGGCAGCTGGGGGAGCAGTACTTC
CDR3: CASSYGQLGEQYF

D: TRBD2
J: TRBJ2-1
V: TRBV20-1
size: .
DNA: TGCAGTGCTAGAGCCATTAGCGGGACAACCTACAATGAGCAGTTCTTC
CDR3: CSARAISGTTYNEQFF

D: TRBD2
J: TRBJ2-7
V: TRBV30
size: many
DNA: TGTGCCTGGAGAGTTTCAGGACTAGCGGACTACGAGCAGTACTTC
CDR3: CAWRVSGLADYEQYF

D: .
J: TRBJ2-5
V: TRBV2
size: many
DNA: TGTGCCAGTCCTCAGGGAGGAGAGACCCAGTACTTC
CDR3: CASPQGGETQYF

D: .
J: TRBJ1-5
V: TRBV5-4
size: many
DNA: TGTGCCAGCAGCTCCCCCAATCAAGCCCAGCATTTT
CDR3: CASSSPNQAQHF

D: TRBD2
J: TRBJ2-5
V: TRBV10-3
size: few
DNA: TGTGCCATCAGTGAGTTGCAGCGGGGGCGGGAGACCCAGTACTTC
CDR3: CAISELQRGRETQYF

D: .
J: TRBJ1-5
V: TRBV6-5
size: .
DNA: TGTGCCAGCAGTTACTCGATACGTCAGCCCCAGCATTTT
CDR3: CASSYSIRQPQHF

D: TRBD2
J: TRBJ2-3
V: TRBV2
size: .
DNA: TGTGCCAGCGGAAATCTAGCGGCTACAGATACGCAGTATTTT
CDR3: CASGNLAATDTQYF

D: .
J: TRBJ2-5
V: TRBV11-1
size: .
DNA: TGTGCCAGCAGCTTGCGAGCCAAAGAGACCCAGTACTTC
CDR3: CASSLRAKETQYF

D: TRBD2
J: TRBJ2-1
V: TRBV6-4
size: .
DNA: TGTGCCAGCAACACGGAGACTAGCGGGGCATCTTATGAGCAGTTCTTC
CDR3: CASNTETSGASYEQFF

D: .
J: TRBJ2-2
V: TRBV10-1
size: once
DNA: TGCGCCAGCAGTTCGCACTGGGGCGCCGGGGAGCTGTTTTTT
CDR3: CASSSHWGAGELFF

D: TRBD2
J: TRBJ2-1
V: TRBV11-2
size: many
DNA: TGTGCCAGCAGCTTAGATCTAGCGGGTCTTTACAATGAGCAGTTCTTC
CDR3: CASSLDLAGLYNEQFF

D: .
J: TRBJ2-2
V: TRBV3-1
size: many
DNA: TGTGCCAGCAGCCAAGTGCCGGGGAACACCGGGGAGCTGTTTTTT
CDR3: CASSQVPGNTGELFF

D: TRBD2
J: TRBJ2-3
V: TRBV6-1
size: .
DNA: TGTACCAGCAGTGAATTGCCGGGGGGGAACACAGATACGCAGTATTTT
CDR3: CTSSELPGGNTDTQYF

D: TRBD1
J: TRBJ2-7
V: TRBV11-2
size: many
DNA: TGTGCCAGCAGCTCAGGGGGAATTAGGACCTACGAGCAGTACTTC
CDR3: CASSSGGIRTYEQYF

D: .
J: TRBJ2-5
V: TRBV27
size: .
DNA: TGTGCCACCTCCGCACAGGGACTGGGTTACCAAGAGACCCAGTACTTC
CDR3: CATSAQGLGYQETQYF

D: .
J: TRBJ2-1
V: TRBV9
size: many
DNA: TGTGCCAGCAGCGTAGAGTTATATGGGCTTTATGAGCAGTTCTTC
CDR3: CASSVELYGLYEQFF

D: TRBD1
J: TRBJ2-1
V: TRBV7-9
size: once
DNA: TGTGCCAGCAGCCCGCGGGTACGGGACAGGGGGCGCAATGAGCAGTTCTTC
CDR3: CASSPRVRDRGRNEQFF

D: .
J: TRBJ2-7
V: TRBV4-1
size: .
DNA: TGCGCCAGCAGCCTATCGGACAGTAACTCCTACGAGCAGTACTTC
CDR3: CASSLSDSNSYEQYF

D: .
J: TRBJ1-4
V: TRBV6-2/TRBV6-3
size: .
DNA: TGTGCCAGCAACCCGGACCGCGTGCCTAATGAAAAACTGTTTTTT
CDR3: CASNPDRVPNEKLFF

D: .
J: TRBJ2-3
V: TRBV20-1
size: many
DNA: TGCAGTGCTAGAGCGGGGGCTAGCACAGATACGCAGTATTTT
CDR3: CSARAGASTDTQYF

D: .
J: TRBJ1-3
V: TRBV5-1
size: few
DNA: TGCGCCAGCAACGGGCCTGGAAACACCATATATTTT
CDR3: CASNGPGNTIYF

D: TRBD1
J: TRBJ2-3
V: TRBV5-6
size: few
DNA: TGTGCCAGCAGCTTGGCCGGCGGGACAGGGGGACTAAGCACAGATACGCAGTATTTT
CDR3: CASSLAGGTGGLSTDTQYF

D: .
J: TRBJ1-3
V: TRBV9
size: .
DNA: TGTGCCAGCGGGACGGCGACTGGAAACACCATATATTTT
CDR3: CASGTATGNTIYF

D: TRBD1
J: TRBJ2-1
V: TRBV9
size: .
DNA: TGTGCCAGCAGCCCGACAGGGGGCCCCCACAATGAGCAGTTCTTC
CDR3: CASSPTGGPHNEQFF

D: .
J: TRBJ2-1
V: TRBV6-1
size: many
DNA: TGTGCCAGCAGTCCTTTTGGGGGGGCTTCAAATGAGCAGTTCTTC
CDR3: CASSPFGGASNEQFF

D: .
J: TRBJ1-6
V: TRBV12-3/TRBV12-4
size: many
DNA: TGTGCCAGCAGTTTAGGGCTCAGCTCCTATAATTCACCCCTCCACTTT
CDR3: CASSLGLSSYNSPLHF

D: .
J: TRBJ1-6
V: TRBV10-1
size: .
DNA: TGCGCCAGCAGTGAAGGGGGGCGCGTTTCACCCCTCCACTTT
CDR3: CASSEGGRVSPLHF

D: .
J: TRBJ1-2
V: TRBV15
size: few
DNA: TGTGCCACCAGCACCAGGGCAGAAGGCTACACCTTC
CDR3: CATSTRAEGYTF

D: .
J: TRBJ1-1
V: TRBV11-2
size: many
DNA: TGTGCCAGCAGCTCGGGGCTGTGGGGGGAGGACACTGAAGCTTTCTTT
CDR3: CASSSGLWGEDTEAFF

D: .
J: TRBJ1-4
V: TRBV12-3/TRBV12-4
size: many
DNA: TGTGCCAGCAGTTTGGGCAGGGGAGGGGAAAAACTGTTTTTT
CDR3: CASSLGRGGEKLFF

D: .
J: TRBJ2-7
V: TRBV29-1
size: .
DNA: TGCAGCGTTGAATTTGGCACTACCTACGAGCAGTACTTC
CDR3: CSVEFGTTYEQYF